The 7 T cell receptor beta chains below were found in one sample sequenced in a study of blood T cell repertoires in COVID-19. TCRdb's table, derived via immunoSEQ multiplex PCR, lists solely in-frame clones and lacks some. The sample contains about 170,000 clones, 84% of which appear only once. Sequencing was carried out using peripheral blood. All receptors derive from a man aged 40-49 years who had recovered from COVID-19.

The V call is TRBV2, the J call TRBJ2-5; TRBD2 agrees at 8 bases. This CDR3 has 13 residues. V gave up 10 bases and J gave up 1 base; unmatched junction bases: 5. Germline V gene sequence: CDR1 SNHLY, CDR2 FYNNEI. The CDR3 region is CANSGATQETQYF. CDR3 nucleotide sequence: TGTGCCAATAGCGGGGCCACCCAAGAGACCCAGTACTTC.

The chain links TRBV11-2 to TRBJ1-2; TRBD1 agrees at 7 bases. Per germline, CDR1 SGHAT and CDR2 FQNNGV. CDR3 size: 13 residues. V gave up 3 bases and J gave up 6 bases; unmatched junction bases: 4. The CDR3 coding sequence is TGTGCCAGCAGCTTGACAGGGATAGATGGCTACACCTTC. Translating it yields CASSLTGIDGYTF. The complete variable domain, with remaining parts taken from reference TRBV11-2 and TRBJ1-2, reads EAGVAQSPRYKIIEKRQSVAFWCNPISGHATLYWYQQILGQGPKLLIQFQNNGVVDDSQLPKDRFSAERLKGVDSTLKIQPAKLEDSAVYLCASSLTGIDGYTFGSGTRLTVV.

This CDR3 is CASSVSGQGIGELFF. The CDR3 region has the DNA TGTGCCAGCAGCGTATCCGGACAGGGGATCGGGGAGCTGTTTTTT. V gene TRBV9 combines with J gene TRBJ2-2; 9 positions agree with TRBD1. In germline, CDR1 is SGDLS, CDR2 YYNGEE. This CDR3 is 15 amino acids long. V shed 1 base and J 7 bases; nucleotides not matched to a gene: 5.

This chain links TRBV15 with TRBJ2-1, with D maybe TRBD1 (5 bases). The CDR3 is 16 residues long. Germline assignment: CDR1 LNHNV and CDR2 YYDKDF (reference sequence). Trimming removed 0 bases from V and 7 bases from J, with 16 bases in between. Here the CDR3 reads CATSRDLARVSNEQFF. As DNA, the CDR3 is TGTGCCACCAGCAGAGATCTTGCCAGGGTGTCGAATGAGCAGTTCTTC.

In its sample, this clone was seen once. A junction boundary mismatches the germline segment, possibly from a read error. The chain is built from TRBV18 and TRBJ2-3, with 9 bases lining up with TRBD2. Germline V gene lookup returns CDR1 KGHSH and CDR2 LQKENI. This CDR3 comprises 16 residues. The CDR3 protein is CASSPVPGTSRDTQYF. The CDR3 nucleotides read TGTGCCAGCTCACCAGTACCAGGGACTAGCAGAGATACGCAGTATTTT.

The CDR3 nucleotides are TGCGCCAGCAGCCCCCTTAGCGGGGGGGCCATGGATACGCAGTATTTT. Translation: CASSPLSGGAMDTQYF. This sequence joins TRBV4-3 and TRBJ2-3, with 11 bases lining up with TRBD2. The germline CDR1 and CDR2 sequences are LGHNA and YSLEER. The CDR3 runs 16 residues. V shed 4 bases, J shed 6 bases, and the junction held 9 bases outside the gene matches.

The gene calls are TRBV25-1 and TRBJ1-6; D not certain. V lost 6 bases and J lost 6, with 6 bases in between. The CDR3 extends over 12 amino acids. CDR1 MGHDK and CDR2 SYGVNS come from the germline V gene. The CDR3 reads CASSPGNSPLHF. DNA for the CDR3: TGTGCCAGCAGCCCCGGTAATTCACCCCTCCACTTT.